A selection of T cell receptor beta chains follows, all from one sample in a study of T-cell reconstitution after alpha-beta-depleted transplantation in children. MiXCR, run by TCRdb on the PCR reads, gives a single entry per CDR3 protein. The sample lists about 200,000 distinct CDR3 sequences, about 8.2% occurring once. The source was PBMCs, mostly from graft donor cells, collected 360 days after TCRalphabeta/CD19-depleted stem cell transplant. These receptors all come from a male patient under 10 years old who had a stem cell transplant for acute myeloid leukemia, so the T cells may come from the graft donor. Both conserved end residues are part of each CDR3. The D gene is left open where the match is weak. For some rows the clone size is stated as once, few or many, or as a class when expanded; others skip it.

D	V	size	J	DNA	CDR3
-	TRBV10-3	many	TRBJ2-3	TGTGCCATCAGGGGAGGTGGCACAGATACGCAGTATTTT	CAIRGGGTDTQYF
TRBD2	TRBV6-2/TRBV6-3	-	TRBJ2-3	TGTGCCAGCAGTCCGTGGACTAGCGGGAGGGGCACAGATACGCAGTATTTT	CASSPWTSGRGTDTQYF
-	TRBV16	-	TRBJ1-6	TGTGCCAGCAGCCAAGTAGTCAGCTCCTATAATTCACCCCTCCACTTT	CASSQVVSSYNSPLHF
-	TRBV19	-	TRBJ2-1	TGTGCCAGCTCTGGGGCACCGAATGACAATGAGCAGTTCTTC	CASSGAPNDNEQFF
TRBD2	TRBV12-3/TRBV12-4	-	TRBJ2-1	TGTGCCAGCACCTCCCGGGGGGTTGGTCGAGGGAATGAGCAGTTCTTC	CASTSRGVGRGNEQFF
-	TRBV12-3/TRBV12-4	many	TRBJ2-3	TGTGCCAGCAGTTTTTTAAAAGATACGCAGTATTTT	CASSFLKDTQYF
-	TRBV29-1	many	TRBJ1-1	TGCAGCGTGGGCAGGCGGGGCACTGAAGCTTTCTTT	CSVGRRGTEAFF
-	TRBV29-1	many	TRBJ2-2	TGCAGCGTTGTGGCGGGCAACACCGGGGAGCTGTTTTTT	CSVVAGNTGELFF
-	TRBV15	-	TRBJ2-7	TGTGCCACCAGCAGAGATCGGGGTCAGTTCGAGCAGTACTTC	CATSRDRGQFEQYF
TRBD1	TRBV24-1	few	TRBJ2-5	TGTGCCACCAGTGATTTAATGTCAGGGGGCGAAGAGACCCAGTACTTC	CATSDLMSGGEETQYF
-	TRBV7-2	few	TRBJ2-5	TGTGCCAGCAGCCTAGCCTTCAGGGGGGGGTTGGAGACCCAGTACTTC	CASSLAFRGGLETQYF
-	TRBV7-9	few	TRBJ1-1	TGTGCCAGCAGCTTAATGGGTGGAACTGAAGCTTTCTTT	CASSLMGGTEAFF
TRBD1	TRBV9	many	TRBJ2-7	TGTGCCAGCAGCCCATTGGTGGGACAGGGGGGCGACGAGCAGTACTTC	CASSPLVGQGGDEQYF
TRBD2	TRBV27	many	TRBJ2-1	TGTGCCAGCAGCCCCAAGCGGGATCGGCAACATGAGCAGTTCTTC	CASSPKRDRQHEQFF
-	TRBV4-1	many	TRBJ2-5	TGCGCCAGCAGCCATCAGGGGGAGACCCAGTACTTC	CASSHQGETQYF
-	TRBV3-1	few	TRBJ2-4	TGTGCCAGCAGCCTCTCAGGGGCCCTAGCCAAAAACATTCAGTACTTC	CASSLSGALAKNIQYF
TRBD2	TRBV12-3/TRBV12-4	many	TRBJ2-7	TGTGCCAGCAGTTCCCTAGGGACTAGTAGGTACGAGCAGTACTTC	CASSSLGTSRYEQYF
-	TRBV5-1	many	TRBJ2-6	TGCGCCAGCAGCTTGGCGTGGACGGTCTCTGGGGCCAACGTCCTGACTTTC	CASSLAWTVSGANVLTF
-	TRBV12-3/TRBV12-4	-	TRBJ1-1	TGTGCCAGCAGTTTTGTAACCGGTCGAGCTGGAGCTTTCTTT	CASSFVTGRAGAFF
-	TRBV11-1	-	TRBJ2-1	TGTGCCAGCAGCTTAGTCCTTCGAAGGGCAGCGAGCTCCTACAATGAGCAGTTCTTC	CASSLVLRRAASSYNEQFF
-	TRBV20-1	-	TRBJ2-3	TGCAGTGCTGGGGGTGGGGGAGATACGCAGTATTTT	CSAGGGGDTQYF
-	TRBV5-1	-	TRBJ2-7	TGCGCCAGCAGCTTGCACAGGGAATCCTACGAGCAGTACTTC	CASSLHRESYEQYF
-	TRBV6-5	many	TRBJ2-3	TGTGCCAGCACGTCGTGGAGGGGGGGCACAGATACGCAGTATTTT	CASTSWRGGTDTQYF
-	TRBV10-3	-	TRBJ1-1	TGTGCCATCAGTCCTCATCGGGACACTGAAGCTTTCTTT	CAISPHRDTEAFF
TRBD1	TRBV16	-	TRBJ1-2	TGTGCCAGCAGCCTCCGGACAGGGACTAACTATGGCTACACCTTC	CASSLRTGTNYGYTF
-	TRBV29-1	few	TRBJ1-2	TGCAGCGCCGCGGTCCCTAACTATGGCTACACCTTC	CSAAVPNYGYTF
-	TRBV2	many	TRBJ2-2	TGTGCCAGCAGTAAAACAGGGAGGGACACCGGGGAGCTGTTTTTT	CASSKTGRDTGELFF
-	TRBV20-1	-	TRBJ1-3	TGCAGTGCTAGAGATCCCTCGATGATGAAAGATGGAAACACCATATATTTT	CSARDPSMMKDGNTIYF
-	TRBV3-1	many	TRBJ2-1	TGTGCCAGCAGCTCCGGTCCTGGGGAGCAGTTCTTC	CASSSGPGEQFF
-	TRBV27	-	TRBJ2-7	TGTGCCAGCAGTGGAGGAGATTATTCCTACGAGCAGTACTTC	CASSGGDYSYEQYF
-	TRBV4-2	few	TRBJ2-7	TGTGCCAGCAGCCAAAGTCTTTCGGGGACATCCTCCTACGAGCAGTACTTC	CASSQSLSGTSSYEQYF
TRBD1	TRBV20-1	few	TRBJ2-2	TGCAGTGCTTCCAGGACAGGGACCGGGGAGCTGTTTTTT	CSASRTGTGELFF